The rows below give T cell receptor beta chains drawn from one sample of a study of blood T cell repertoires in COVID-19. TCRdb's copy holds only in-frame clones and misses some; the assay was immunoSEQ multiplex PCR. The data show around 400,000 clones, about four fifths seen once. The sequencing sample was made of PBMCs or T cells enriched from blood (not recorded which). The origin of the receptors is a woman aged 45 to 65 who had recovered from COVID-19. CDR3s leave out the opening cysteine and the closing phenylalanine or tryptophan.

J gene: TRBJ1-3; V gene: TRBV21-1; CDR3 protein: ASSKAGPAFGNTIY
J gene: TRBJ2-1; V gene: TRBV15; CDR3 protein: ATSRLQTSGSYNEQF
J gene: TRBJ1-2; V gene: TRBV4-1; CDR3 protein: ASSKEGGTNYGYT
J gene: TRBJ1-2; V gene: TRBV6-5; CDR3 protein: ASSGGLANYGYT
J gene: TRBJ1-1; V gene: TRBV25-1; CDR3 protein: VSSAPGVRDTEAF
J gene: TRBJ2-5; V gene: TRBV30; CDR3 protein: AWRGLVGETQY
J gene: TRBJ1-6; V gene: TRBV7-2; CDR3 protein: ASSPGVRAGNSPLH
J gene: TRBJ2-1; V gene: TRBV18; CDR3 protein: ASSPTSASYNEQF
J gene: TRBJ1-2; V gene: TRBV3-1/TRBV3-2; CDR3 protein: ASSRRGGGYT
J gene: TRBJ1-1; V gene: TRBV25-1; CDR3 protein: ASRTSRGLDTEAF
J gene: TRBJ1-2; V gene: TRBV30; CDR3 protein: AWSKGDTRGYT
J gene: TRBJ2-5; V gene: TRBV2; CDR3 protein: AAGLAGEETQY
J gene: TRBJ2-1; V gene: TRBV5-1; CDR3 protein: ASSLGTFFPEQF
J gene: TRBJ1-2; V gene: TRBV7-2; CDR3 protein: ASSSSTGGAWDGYT
J gene: TRBJ2-7; V gene: TRBV29-1; CDR3 protein: SVGRVGYEQY
J gene: TRBJ2-7; V gene: TRBV5-1; CDR3 protein: ASSLAEGGGGAYEQY
J gene: TRBJ1-1; V gene: TRBV5-4; CDR3 protein: ASSTDRGRTEAF
J gene: TRBJ1-2; V gene: TRBV5-1; CDR3 protein: ASSSTPGLDRGPQGYT
J gene: TRBJ1-5; V gene: TRBV30; CDR3 protein: AWSTGDNQPQH
J gene: TRBJ2-5; V gene: TRBV7-2; CDR3 protein: ASSLGSGGRETQY
J gene: TRBJ1-1; V gene: TRBV18; CDR3 protein: ASSPDRTTEAF
J gene: TRBJ1-1; V gene: TRBV7-2; CDR3 protein: ASSLEGSNTEAF
J gene: TRBJ1-6; V gene: TRBV6-1; CDR3 protein: ASSEGDSNNSPLH
J gene: TRBJ2-1; V gene: TRBV4-3; CDR3 protein: ASSQTSGPYNEQF
J gene: TRBJ2-3; V gene: TRBV11-2; CDR3 protein: ASTSTDTQY
J gene: TRBJ1-5; V gene: TRBV12-3/TRBV12-4; CDR3 protein: ASSTYSNQPQH
J gene: TRBJ1-1; V gene: TRBV30; CDR3 protein: AWTTVSEAF
J gene: TRBJ1-1; V gene: TRBV6-5; CDR3 protein: ASWRTGGNEAF
J gene: TRBJ2-3; V gene: TRBV5-1; CDR3 protein: ASSLGTVDTQY
J gene: TRBJ2-1; V gene: TRBV9; CDR3 protein: ASSTGGGGFSEQF